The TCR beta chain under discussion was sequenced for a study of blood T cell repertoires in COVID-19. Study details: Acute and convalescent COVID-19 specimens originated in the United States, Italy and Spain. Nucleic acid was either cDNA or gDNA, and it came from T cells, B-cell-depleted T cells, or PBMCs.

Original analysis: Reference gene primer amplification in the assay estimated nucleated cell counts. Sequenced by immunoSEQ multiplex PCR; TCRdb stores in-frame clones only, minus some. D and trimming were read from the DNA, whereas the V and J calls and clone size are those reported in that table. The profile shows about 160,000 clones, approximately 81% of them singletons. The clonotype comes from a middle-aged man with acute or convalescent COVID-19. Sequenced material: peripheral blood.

CDR3 nucleotides: TGTGCCAGCAGCAGCTTTGTATCGGTTACAGTCGACTACAATGAGCAGTTCTTC. Protein product: CASSSFVSVTVDYNEQFF. This chain joins TRBV11-2 and TRBJ2-1; D is ambiguous. In germline, CDR1 is SGHAT, CDR2 FQNNGV. The CDR3 has 18 amino acids. With 5 bases removed from V and 3 bases from J, the gap between germline ends came to 23 bases.